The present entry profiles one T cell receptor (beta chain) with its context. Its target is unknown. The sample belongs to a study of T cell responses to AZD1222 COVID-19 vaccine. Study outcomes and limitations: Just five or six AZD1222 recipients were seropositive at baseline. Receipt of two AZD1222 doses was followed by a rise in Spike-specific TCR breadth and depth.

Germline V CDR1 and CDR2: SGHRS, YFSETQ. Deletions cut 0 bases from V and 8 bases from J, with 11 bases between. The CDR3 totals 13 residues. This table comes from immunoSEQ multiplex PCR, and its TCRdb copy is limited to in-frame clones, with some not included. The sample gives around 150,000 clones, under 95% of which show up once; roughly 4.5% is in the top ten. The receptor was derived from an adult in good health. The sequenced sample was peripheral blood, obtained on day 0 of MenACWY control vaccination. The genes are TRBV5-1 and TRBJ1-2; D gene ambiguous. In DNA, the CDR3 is TGCGCCAGCAGCTTGGGTAGGGAACAGGGCTACACCTTC. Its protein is CASSLGREQGYTF.